Listed here are 26 T cell receptor beta chains from one sample, sequenced in a study of blood T cell repertoires in COVID-19. Clones were read by immunoSEQ multiplex PCR, and TCRdb kept only the in-frame ones, dropping some. In the table there are 200,000 to 250,000 clones, 80% to 90% of which are singletons. Material for sequencing was peripheral blood. These TCRs come from a man aged 25-45 years with COVID-19, enrolled during active disease.

V usage is TRBV7-3 and J usage is TRBJ2-2; 10 bases map to TRBD1. Germline V CDR1 and CDR2: SGHTA, FQGTGA. V lost 6 bases, J lost 4 bases, and 8 bases stayed unmatched. The CDR3 loop spans 16 amino acids. The CDR3: CASRGQGLRSTGELFF. In nucleotides, the CDR3 is TGTGCCAGCAGGGGACAGGGGTTACGGAGCACCGGGGAGCTGTTTTTT. Based on the CDR3 plus reference TRBV7-3 and TRBJ2-2, the full variable domain is GAGVSQTPSNKVTEKGKYVELRCDPISGHTALYWYRQSLGQGPEFLIYFQGTGAADDSGLPNDRFFAVRPEGSVSTLKIQRTERGDSAVYLCASRGQGLRSTGELFFGEGSRLTVL.

In DNA, the CDR3 is TGTGCCAGCAGTGAACCCTACGGAGCCTACGAGCAGTACTTC. Encoded protein: CASSEPYGAYEQYF. V usage is TRBV6-1 and J usage is TRBJ2-7; D gene ambiguous. Germline loops: CDR1 MNHNS, CDR2 SASEGT. Trimming pared 2 bases from V and 2 bases from J, leaving 10 bases between. The CDR3 totals 14 residues.

The chain uses TRBV27 and TRBJ1-4; a possible D gene is TRBD1 (5 bases). Germline V gene lookup returns CDR1 MNHEY and CDR2 SMNVEV (reference sequence). The CDR3 runs 15 residues. Trimming pared 5 bases from V and 7 bases from J, leaving 17 bases between. In DNA form, the CDR3 reads TGTGCCAGCAGTCCAATCGGGACTGGGACTGAAAAACTGTTTTTT. As protein: CASSPIGTGTEKLFF.

V is TRBV25-1 and J is TRBJ1-2, with 7 bases fitting TRBD1. V lost 4 bases and J lost 4; bases outside the gene matches: 6. This CDR3 contains 14 residues. Germline CDR1 reads MGHDK; CDR2 reads SYGVNS. CDR3 nucleotide sequence: TGTGCCAGCAGTGCACCCGGACAGGTCTATGGCTACACCTTC. The encoded protein is CASSAPGQVYGYTF.

The chain links TRBV6-1 to TRBJ1-2; 10 nucleotides agree with TRBD1. CDR3 size: 15 residues. Looked up from germline, CDR1 is MNHNS and CDR2 is SASEGT. Trimming cost V 1 base and J 8 bases; bases outside gene matches: 7. Here the CDR3 reads CASSEGWGTGEGYTF. DNA for the CDR3: TGTGCCAGCAGTGAAGGATGGGGGACAGGGGAAGGCTACACCTTC.

Sample share makes this clone medium-sized (0.01 to 0.1%). The rearrangement uses TRBV25-1 and TRBJ1-1; D gene ambiguous. Germline V gene lookup returns CDR1 MGHDK and CDR2 SYGVNS. V was trimmed by 6 bases and J by 4 bases, leaving 9 bases between them. The CDR3 is made up of 12 amino acids. The CDR3 region has the DNA TGTGCCAGCAGCCTTGGGCTCACTGAAGCTTTCTTT. Encoded protein: CASSLGLTEAFF.

The rearrangement uses TRBV13 and TRBJ2-2; TRBD1 matches 8 bases. Germline CDR1 reads PRHDT; CDR2 reads FYEKMQ (reference sequence). The CDR3 sequence is 16 residues long. Trimming took 5 bases from V and 4 from J; bases not matched to a gene: 9. CDR3 protein: CASSKTRGRITGELFF. The CDR3 region has the DNA TGTGCCAGCAGCAAAACCAGGGGGCGCATCACCGGGGAGCTGTTTTTT.

The chain combines TRBV24-1 with TRBJ2-1, with 7 bases that match TRBD1. Per germline, CDR1 KGHDR and CDR2 SFDVKD. This CDR3 has 12 amino acids. Germline trimming cut 7 bases from V and 7 bases from J; bases unmatched to any gene: 3. The CDR3 coding sequence is TGTGCCACCAGGACAGGGAAGAATGAGCAGTTCTTC. It yields the protein CATRTGKNEQFF.

The rearrangement uses TRBV29-1 and TRBJ1-2; perhaps TRBD1 as D (5 bases). The germline V and J ends were trimmed by 3 bases and 6 bases, with 17 bases remaining between them. Germline V CDR1 and CDR2: SQVTM, ANQGSEA. This CDR3 spans 14 amino acids. This chain's CDR3 is CSVDQARVTDGYTF. CDR3 coding DNA: TGCAGCGTTGACCAAGCCAGGGTTACGGATGGCTACACCTTC.

This chain links TRBV9 with TRBJ2-7; tentatively, D is TRBD1 (6 bases). The CDR3 spans 13 residues. The germline gives CDR1 SGDLS, CDR2 YYNGEE. Between the trimmed V and J ends, which lost 7 bases and 2 bases, there was a span of 13 bases. The CDR3 DNA reads TGTGCCAGCGGTACAGGGTCCCCCTACGAGCAGTACTTC. This codes for CASGTGSPYEQYF.

The V and J genes are TRBV9 and TRBJ2-1; maybe TRBD1 (5 bases). The CDR3 covers 14 residues. V gave up 3 bases and J gave up 9 bases, with 16 bases separating them. Germline CDR1 reads SGDLS; CDR2 reads YYNGEE. The CDR3 DNA is TGTGCCAGCAGCGGGGGCAGGGATCTTGCTGAGCAGTTCTTC. This encodes CASSGGRDLAEQFF.

The chain combines TRBV24-1 with TRBJ2-3, with TRBD1 matching 10 bases. V lost 2 bases to trimming and J lost 9 bases; unmatched junction nucleotides: 13. Looked up from germline, CDR1 is KGHDR and CDR2 is SFDVKD. The CDR3 loop spans 17 amino acids. As DNA, the CDR3 is TGTGCCACCAGTGATTCGTGGGACAGGGGACGGATGGAGACGCAGTATTTT. This sequence encodes CATSDSWDRGRMETQYF.

The V and J genes are TRBV5-1 and TRBJ1-2; 9 bases map to TRBD1. V was pared by 4 bases and J by 1 base, with 5 bases of the junction left unmatched. This CDR3 spans 15 amino acids. From germline, CDR1 is SGHRS and CDR2 YFSETQ. The DNA for the CDR3 is TGCGCCAGCAGCGATCCGACAGGGGGTAACTATGGCTACACCTTC. Translating it yields CASSDPTGGNYGYTF.

The rearrangement uses TRBV19 and TRBJ1-5; perhaps TRBD1 as D (6 bases). The germline V gene has CDR1 LNHDA and CDR2 SQIVND (reference sequence). The CDR3 is made up of 14 amino acids. V lost 6 bases and J lost 2, with 11 bases in between. The CDR3 sequence: CASSGPGGNQPQHF. In nucleotides, the CDR3 is TGTGCCAGTAGCGGCCCAGGGGGCAATCAGCCCCAGCATTTT.

The chain couples TRBV10-3 to TRBJ2-7; perhaps TRBD2 as D (5 bases). Germline CDR1 is ENHRY and CDR2 is SYGVKD. Between the trimmed V and J ends, which lost 4 bases and 0 bases, there was a span of 13 bases. The CDR3 extends over 15 amino acids. CDR3 protein: CAISGTGVSSYEQYF. The DNA of the CDR3 is TGTGCCATCAGTGGGACCGGGGTTTCCTCCTACGAGCAGTACTTC.

V usage is TRBV19 and J usage is TRBJ1-4; 7 bases are a match to TRBD1. Germline-derived CDR1 and CDR2 are LNHDA and SQIVND (reference sequence). With 2 bases clipped from V and 0 bases from J, the junction kept 3 bases outside the gene matches. The CDR3 contains 16 residues. CDR3: CASSITGAPTNEKLFF. DNA of the CDR3: TGTGCCAGTAGTATAACAGGGGCCCCAACTAATGAAAAACTGTTTTTT.

The V and J genes are TRBV9 and TRBJ1-2; a possible D gene is TRBD1 (6 bases). The CDR3 totals 13 residues. Germline-derived CDR1 and CDR2 are SGDLS and YYNGEE. Between the trimmed V and J ends, which lost 4 bases and 2 bases, there was a span of 9 bases. The CDR3 DNA follows: TGTGCCAGCAGCAATACAGGGAACTATGGCTACACCTTC. It encodes CASSNTGNYGYTF.

This chain links TRBV12-2 with TRBJ1-5; the table's D call of TRBD1 was not tested on the DNA. TRBV12-2 is described as a pseudogene. The CDR3 totals 13 residues. The CDR3 nucleotides are TGTGCAAGTCGCCCCACAGGGGATCAGCCCCAGCATTTT. Amino acid sequence: CASRPTGDQPQHF.

This sequence joins TRBV7-9 and TRBJ2-1; 11 bases agree with TRBD1. J was trimmed by 7 bases and V by 1 base; bases with no gene match: 3. CDR1 and CDR2 (germline): SEHNR, FQNEAQ (reference sequence). The CDR3 is made up of 15 amino acids. CDR3: CASSLGTGGRNEQFF. CDR3 DNA: TGTGCCAGCAGCTTAGGGACAGGGGGCAGGAATGAGCAGTTCTTC.

The V gene is TRBV19, the J gene TRBJ1-2; D uncertain. The CDR3 consists of 11 residues. The germline V gene encodes CDR1 LNHDA and CDR2 SQIVND (reference sequence). Trimming took off 7 bases at V and 8 bases at J, with 11 bases between the two ends. The DNA of the CDR3 is TGTGCCAGTAATAGTAGAGAAGGCTACACCTTC. Translation gives CASNSREGYTF.

This sequence joins TRBV5-1 and TRBJ2-1, with D uncertain. Germline loops: CDR1 SGHRS, CDR2 YFSETQ. This CDR3 has 13 amino acids. V was shortened by 0 bases and J by 4 bases, with 5 bases between the two germline ends. The CDR3 loop reads CASSLATYNEQFF. Written as DNA, the CDR3 is TGCGCCAGCAGCTTGGCGACTTACAATGAGCAGTTCTTC.

This chain uses TRBV3-1 (or the pseudogene TRBV3-2) with TRBJ2-1; a weak D match, TRBD2 (6 bases). CDR1 LGHDT and CDR2 YNNKEL come from the germline V gene (reference sequence). Trimming shortened V by 0 bases and J by 4 bases, and 16 bases separated the two germline ends. There are 17 residues in the CDR3. The CDR3 loop is CASSQDDWRDFYNEQFF. The CDR3 coding sequence is TGTGCCAGCAGCCAAGATGATTGGCGGGACTTTTACAATGAGCAGTTCTTC.

The J gene is TRBJ1-2, the V gene TRBV28; TRBD1 aligns across 7 bases. The germline gives CDR1 MDHEN, CDR2 SYDVKM. The length of the CDR3 is 15 residues. Trimming cost V 0 bases and J 1 base; bases outside gene matches: 2. CDR3 residues: CASSLWAGGNYGYTF. The CDR3 DNA reads TGTGCCAGCAGTTTATGGGCAGGGGGTAACTATGGCTACACCTTC.

The chain carries TRBV5-4 and TRBJ1-1; the match to TRBD1 covers 8 bases. V shed 4 bases, J shed 3 bases, and the junction held 8 bases outside the gene matches. Germline-derived CDR1 and CDR2 are SGHNT and YYREEE (reference sequence). The CDR3 is made up of 15 amino acids. The CDR3 is CASSGRADRDTEAFF. The CDR3 DNA reads as TGTGCCAGCAGCGGCAGGGCGGACAGGGACACTGAAGCTTTCTTT.

The rearrangement joins TRBV4-2 to TRBJ2-7; 12 bases line up with TRBD1. The CDR3 has 16 residues. J lost 7 bases, V lost 0 bases, and 7 bases had no gene match. CDR1 LGHNA and CDR2 YNFKEQ come from the germline V gene. The CDR3 DNA reads TGTGCCAGCAGCCAAGATACCGGGACAGGGGGCGTTGAGCAGTACTTC. Encoded protein: CASSQDTGTGGVEQYF.

The rearrangement uses TRBV7-2 and TRBJ1-1; D may be TRBD1 (5 bases). The V end lost 6 bases, the J end lost 0 bases, and 11 bases lay between the germline ends. CDR3 size: 14 residues. Germline CDR1 is SGHTA and CDR2 is FQGNSA. The CDR3 reads CASSFGGVNTEAFF. Written as DNA, the CDR3 is TGTGCCAGCAGTTTCGGGGGAGTGAACACTGAAGCTTTCTTT.